The rows below give T cell receptor beta chains drawn from one sample of a study of beta chain features in type 1 diabetes. This table comes from immunoSEQ multiplex PCR, and its TCRdb copy is limited to in-frame clones, with some not included. The repertoire holds 70,000 to 90,000 clones, with around a third as singletons. Sequenced input: stem cell memory CD4+ T cells from blood. All receptors come from a woman in her late teens or twenties in good health. Both conserved end residues are part of each CDR3. A D gene is named only where the DNA matches it firmly. Clone size is shown for a subset of rows, as once, few, many or a class of expanded clone.

TRBJ2-1 | . | TRBV19 | . | CASSSGGQGSGEQFF | .
TRBJ1-1 | . | TRBV5-4 | . | CASGVQGPEAFF | TGTGCCAGCGGGGTACAGGGACCTGAAGCTTTCTTT
TRBJ2-5 | . | TRBV7-2 | . | CASSQGKYQETQYF | TGTGCCAGCAGCCAGGGGAAGTACCAAGAGACCCAGTACTTC
TRBJ2-7 | . | TRBV30 | few | CAWSVGLSYEQYF | TGTGCCTGGAGTGTTGGGCTCTCCTACGAGCAGTACTTC
TRBJ1-2 | TRBD1 | TRBV2 | . | CASRETGGLGYTF | TGTGCCAGCCGGGAGACAGGGGGCCTAGGCTACACCTTC
TRBJ1-2 | . | TRBV28 | few | CASSLRLARLGGYTF | TGTGCCAGCAGTTTAAGGCTTGCCAGGCTTGGGGGCTACACCTTC
TRBJ1-1 | TRBD1 | TRBV5-1 | . | CASSTTGVSEAFF | TGCGCCAGCAGCACGACAGGGGTGTCTGAAGCTTTCTTT
TRBJ1-4 | . | TRBV5-8 | . | CASSLGGSLGEKLFF | TGTGCCAGCAGCTTGGGCGGGTCCCTTGGGGAAAAACTGTTTTTT
TRBJ2-3 | TRBD2 | TRBV5-1 | . | CASSSLRDYTDTQYF | TGCGCCAGCAGCTCTTTACGGGACTACACAGATACGCAGTATTTT
TRBJ2-7 | TRBD1 | TRBV19 | few | CATAGDRKNEQYF | TGTGCCACCGCTGGGGACAGAAAGAACGAGCAGTACTTC
TRBJ2-6 | . | TRBV5-1 | few | CASSLGSSGANVLTF | TGCGCCAGCAGCCTGGGCAGCTCTGGGGCCAACGTCCTGACTTTC
TRBJ2-5 | TRBD2 | TRBV7-9 | few | CASSLFPSGQETQYF | TGTGCCAGCAGCTTATTCCCTAGCGGACAAGAGACCCAGTACTTC
TRBJ2-3 | . | TRBV5-1 | few | CASSSGGTDTQYF | TGCGCCAGCAGCTCAGGGGGCACAGATACGCAGTATTTT
TRBJ2-5 | TRBD2 | TRBV7-2 | . | CASNGEGETQYF | TGTGCCAGCAACGGGGAGGGGGAGACCCAGTACTTC